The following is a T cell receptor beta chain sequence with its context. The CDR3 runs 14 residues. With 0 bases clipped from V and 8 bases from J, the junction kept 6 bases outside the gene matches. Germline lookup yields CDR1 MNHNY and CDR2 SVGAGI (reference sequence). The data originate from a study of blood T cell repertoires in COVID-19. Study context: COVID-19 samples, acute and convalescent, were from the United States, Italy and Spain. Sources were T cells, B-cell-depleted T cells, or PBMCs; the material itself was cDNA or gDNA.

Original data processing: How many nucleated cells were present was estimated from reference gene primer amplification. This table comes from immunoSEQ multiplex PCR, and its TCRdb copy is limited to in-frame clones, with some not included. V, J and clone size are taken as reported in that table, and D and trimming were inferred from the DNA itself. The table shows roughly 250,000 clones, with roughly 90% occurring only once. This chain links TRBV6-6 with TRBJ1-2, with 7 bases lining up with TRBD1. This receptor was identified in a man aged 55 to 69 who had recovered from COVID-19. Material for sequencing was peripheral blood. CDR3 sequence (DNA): TGTGCCAGCAGTTACTCCGACAGGGCCGGCGGCTACACCTTC. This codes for CASSYSDRAGGYTF.